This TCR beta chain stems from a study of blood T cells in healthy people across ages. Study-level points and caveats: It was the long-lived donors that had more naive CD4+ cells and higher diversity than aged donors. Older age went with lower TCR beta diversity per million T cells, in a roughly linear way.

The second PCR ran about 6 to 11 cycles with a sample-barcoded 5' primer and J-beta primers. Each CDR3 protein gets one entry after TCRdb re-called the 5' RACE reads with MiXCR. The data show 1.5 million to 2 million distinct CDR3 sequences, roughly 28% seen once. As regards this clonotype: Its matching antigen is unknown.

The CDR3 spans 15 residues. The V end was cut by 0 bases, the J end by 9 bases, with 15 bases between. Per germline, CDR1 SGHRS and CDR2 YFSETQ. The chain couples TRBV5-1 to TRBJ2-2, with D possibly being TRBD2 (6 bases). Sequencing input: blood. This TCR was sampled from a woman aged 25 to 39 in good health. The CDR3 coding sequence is TGCGCCAGCAGCTTGGGTCAGGGAGGCGCCCGGGAGCTGTTTTTT. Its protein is CASSLGQGGARELFF. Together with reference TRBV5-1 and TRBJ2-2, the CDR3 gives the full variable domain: KAGVTQTPRYLIKTRGQQVTLSCSPISGHRSVSWYQQTPGQGLQFLFEYFSETQRNKGNFPGRFSGRQFSNSRSEMNVSTLELGDSALYLCASSLGQGGARELFFGEGSRLTVL.